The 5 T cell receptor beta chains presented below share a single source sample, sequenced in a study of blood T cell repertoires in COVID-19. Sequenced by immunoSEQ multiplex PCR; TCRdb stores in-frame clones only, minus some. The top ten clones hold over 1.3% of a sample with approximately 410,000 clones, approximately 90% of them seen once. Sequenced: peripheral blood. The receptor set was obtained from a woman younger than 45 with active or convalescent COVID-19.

The CDR3 DNA is TGTGCCAGTAGAGCAGGGCGGGGGCCCCAGCATTTT. It translates to CASRAGRGPQHF. This chain joins TRBV19 and TRBJ1-5; possibly TRBD1 for D (5 bases). This CDR3 region has 12 residues. The germline V gene has CDR1 LNHDA and CDR2 SQIVND (reference sequence). Trimming removed 6 bases from V and 9 bases from J, with 12 bases in between. Complete variable domain (other parts from reference TRBV19 and TRBJ1-5): DGGITQSPKYLFRKEGQNVTLSCEQNLNHDAMYWYRQDPGQGLRLIYYSQIVNDFQKGDIAEGYSVSREKKESFPLTVTSAQKNPTAFYLCASRAGRGPQHFGDGTRLSIL.

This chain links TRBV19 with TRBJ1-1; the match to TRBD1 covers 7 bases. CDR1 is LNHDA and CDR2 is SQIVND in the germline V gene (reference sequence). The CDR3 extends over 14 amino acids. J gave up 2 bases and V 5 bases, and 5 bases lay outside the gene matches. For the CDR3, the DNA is TGTGCCAGTAGTCCCCGACAGGGAAACACTGAAGCTTTCTTT. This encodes CASSPRQGNTEAFF.

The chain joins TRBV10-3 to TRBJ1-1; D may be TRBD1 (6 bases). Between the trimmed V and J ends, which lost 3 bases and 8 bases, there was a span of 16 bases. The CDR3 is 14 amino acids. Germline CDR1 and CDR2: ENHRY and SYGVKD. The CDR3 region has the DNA TGTGCCATCAGTGAAAAACAGGGTTCTCCCGAAGCTTTCTTT. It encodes CAISEKQGSPEAFF.

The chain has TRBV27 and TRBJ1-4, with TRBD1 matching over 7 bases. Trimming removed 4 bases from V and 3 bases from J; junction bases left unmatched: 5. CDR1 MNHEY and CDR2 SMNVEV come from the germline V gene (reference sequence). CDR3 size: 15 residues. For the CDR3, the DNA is TGTGCCAGCAGTTCAATGACAGGGTCTAATGAAAAACTGTTTTTT. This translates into CASSSMTGSNEKLFF.

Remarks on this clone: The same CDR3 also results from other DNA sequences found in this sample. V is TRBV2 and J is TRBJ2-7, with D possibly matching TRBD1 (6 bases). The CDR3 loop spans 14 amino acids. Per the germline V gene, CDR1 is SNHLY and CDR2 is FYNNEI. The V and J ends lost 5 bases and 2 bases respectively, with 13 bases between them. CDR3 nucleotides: TGTGCCAGCAGTCCCCGAGAGGGGGCCTACGAGCAGTACTTC. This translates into CASSPREGAYEQYF.